This T cell receptor beta chain appears in the sequencing data of a study of blood T cell repertoires in COVID-19. Study-wide context: Donors in the United States, Italy and Spain gave samples during acute or convalescent COVID-19.

V trimming: 4 bases; J trimming: 6 bases; junction bases outside the gene matches: 4. This CDR3 has 13 residues. Germline V gene sequence: CDR1 SGHAT, CDR2 FQNNGV. A note on this clone: This CDR3 is also generated by other DNA sequences in the sample.

The method was immunoSEQ multiplex PCR; TCRdb's version includes in-frame clones alone and lacks a portion of them. The sample has under 150,000 clones; around 88% are singletons. Sequencing used peripheral blood. This receptor was obtained from a human donor in a cohort sampled during active COVID-19. The chain couples TRBV11-2 to TRBJ1-2; 8 bases match TRBD1. The CDR3 region is CASSSRQGNGYTF. The CDR3 region has the DNA TGTGCCAGCAGCTCAAGACAGGGGAATGGCTACACCTTC. The entire variable domain, with the rest obtained from reference TRBV11-2 and TRBJ1-2, is as follows: EAGVAQSPRYKIIEKRQSVAFWCNPISGHATLYWYQQILGQGPKLLIQFQNNGVVDDSQLPKDRFSAERLKGVDSTLKIQPAKLEDSAVYLCASSSRQGNGYTFGSGTRLTVV.